The 26 T cell receptor beta chains listed next were all sequenced from one sample in a study of Tregs in tolerant kidney transplant recipients. TCRdb keeps only in-frame clones here, not all; method: immunoSEQ multiplex PCR. Found here are 200,000 to 300,000 clones, around 81% of them singletons; the top ten hold about 0.68%. Sequences were obtained from CD4+ T cells from blood. The receptors originated from a human donor in good health.

V usage is TRBV27 and J usage is TRBJ1-5, with no clear D. The V end lost 2 bases, the J end lost 0 bases, and 14 bases lay between the germline ends. CDR1 and CDR2 (germline): MNHEY, SMNVEV (reference sequence). CDR3 size: 17 residues. The DNA of the CDR3 is TGTGCCAGCAGTTTACGGTCCAGTCGCTATAGCAATCAGCCCCAGCATTTT. Encoded protein: CASSLRSSRYSNQPQHF.

J is TRBJ1-2 and V is TRBV9; D is ambiguous. The CDR3 covers 14 residues. CDR1 and CDR2 from the germline V gene are SGDLS and YYNGEE. V lost 0 bases and J 7 bases, leaving 13 bases between the germline ends. CDR3 DNA sequence: TGTGCCAGCAGCGTAGAAGGCAGTGTCGGTGGCTACACCTTC. Protein sequence: CASSVEGSVGGYTF.

The CDR3: CASSVDSYYEQYF. CDR3 DNA: TGCGCCAGCAGCGTGGACTCTTACTACGAGCAGTACTTC. The chain uses TRBV5-1 and TRBJ2-7; a possible D gene is TRBD2 (5 bases). CDR1 is SGHRS and CDR2 is YFSETQ in the germline V gene. The V end lost 4 bases, the J end lost 3 bases, and 11 bases lay between the germline ends. This CDR3 spans 13 amino acids.

V is TRBV4-1 and J is TRBJ1-5, with a tentative D call TRBD1 (5 bases). The V gene's germline CDR1 is MGHRA and CDR2 YSYEKL. V lost 1 base and J lost 2, with 9 bases in between. The CDR3 covers 15 residues. In nucleotides, the CDR3 is TGCGCCAGCAGCCAAGGCGGGGCGGGCAATCAGCCCCAGCATTTT. Protein: CASSQGGAGNQPQHF.

The chain carries TRBV18 and TRBJ2-1; possibly TRBD1 for D (6 bases). This CDR3 comprises 13 residues. Germline V gene lookup returns CDR1 KGHSH and CDR2 LQKENI. V was trimmed by 5 bases and J by 10 bases, leaving 15 bases between them. DNA for the CDR3: TGTGCCAGCTCATCCACACAGGGATACGAGCAGTTCTTC. Encoded protein: CASSSTQGYEQFF.

The rearrangement uses TRBV5-8 and TRBJ2-1; D may be TRBD1 or TRBD2 (6 bases each). Germline V CDR1 and CDR2: SGHTS, YDEGEE. The CDR3 totals 16 residues. V lost 0 bases and J lost 7, with 17 bases in between. As DNA, the CDR3 is TGTGCCAGCAGCTTGGGGTCTGGGGGGCGCATGAATGAGCAGTTCTTC. This gives the protein CASSLGSGGRMNEQFF.

The chain employs TRBV7-9 and TRBJ2-3; no reliable D call. This CDR3 has 11 residues. V was shortened by 5 bases and J by 3 bases, with 3 bases between the two germline ends. Germline values: CDR1 SEHNR, CDR2 FQNEAQ (reference sequence). The CDR3 nucleotides are TGTGCCAGCAGCATTACAGATACGCAGTATTTT. It is translated as CASSITDTQYF.

The rearrangement links TRBV18 to TRBJ1-1, with TRBD1 as a possible D gene (6 bases). Germline lookup yields CDR1 KGHSH and CDR2 LQKENI. The CDR3 runs 16 residues. V was pared by 1 base and J by 0 bases, with 12 bases between. The CDR3, as DNA: TGTGCCAGCTCACCACGCGAAACAGGGCTGAACACTGAAGCTTTCTTT. It codes for CASSPRETGLNTEAFF.

Here the CDR3 reads CASNDRVLYNEQFF. CDR3 nucleotides: TGTGCCAGCAACGACAGGGTCCTCTACAATGAGCAGTTCTTC. V is TRBV2 and J is TRBJ2-1, with TRBD1 identical over 7 bases. The CDR3 contains 14 residues. J was trimmed by 3 bases and V by 7 bases; bases with no gene match: 6. Germline V lookup: CDR1 SNHLY, CDR2 FYNNEI.

V usage is TRBV5-1 and J usage is TRBJ2-7; D gene ambiguous. This CDR3 contains 14 residues. From germline, CDR1 is SGHRS and CDR2 YFSETQ. V lost 4 bases and J 2 bases, leaving 13 bases between the germline ends. In DNA form, the CDR3 reads TGCGCCAGCAGCCCCAGGCAGTTGACCTACGAGCAGTACTTC. Protein: CASSPRQLTYEQYF.

This clone showed up just a few times. The V and J genes are TRBV10-3 and TRBJ2-7; 11 nucleotides match TRBD1. The CDR3 is made up of 15 amino acids. Per the germline V gene, CDR1 is ENHRY and CDR2 is SYGVKD. V shed 4 bases and J 1 base; nucleotides not matched to a gene: 3. Written as DNA, the CDR3 is TGTGCCATCAGTGGAGGACAGGGGGCATCCTACGAGCAGTACTTC. It codes for CAISGGQGASYEQYF.

The genes are TRBV15 and TRBJ2-7; D gene uncertain. The V gene's germline CDR1 is LNHNV and CDR2 YYDKDF (reference sequence). Between the trimmed V and J ends, which lost 0 bases and 2 bases, there was a span of 11 bases. The CDR3 runs to 15 residues. The CDR3 coding sequence is TGTGCCACCAGCAGAGATTCCGGTCGTACCTACGAGCAGTACTTC. This gives the protein CATSRDSGRTYEQYF.

The V and J genes are TRBV6-5 and TRBJ1-1, with a tentative D call TRBD1 (5 bases). The CDR3 is 16 residues long. CDR1 and CDR2 (germline): MNHEY, SVGAGI. Trimming pared 2 bases from V and 0 bases from J, leaving 13 bases between. The CDR3 DNA follows: TGTGCCAGCAGTTACCAGTCACACAGGCTGAACACTGAAGCTTTCTTT. This encodes CASSYQSHRLNTEAFF.

This clone was observed a single time. V gene TRBV6-4 combines with J gene TRBJ2-5; 7 bases map to TRBD2. CDR3 length: 14 residues. V shed 0 bases, J shed 9 bases, and the junction held 7 bases outside the gene matches. Germline V CDR1 and CDR2: MRHNA, SNTAGT. The CDR3 coding sequence is TGTGCCAGCAGTGACTCGAGTTTCCGGGAGGCCCAGTACTTC. This translates into CASSDSSFREAQYF.

This clone was counted a single time. This chain uses TRBV7-9 with TRBJ2-1, with D perhaps TRBD1 (5 bases). Germline assignment: CDR1 SEHNR and CDR2 FQNEAQ (reference sequence). The CDR3 runs 12 residues. With 5 bases removed from V and 9 bases from J, the gap between germline ends came to 11 bases. The CDR3 nucleotides read TGTGCCAGCAGCCTCCAGGGTGGTGAGCAGTTCTTC. This codes for CASSLQGGEQFF.

The V and J genes are TRBV9 and TRBJ2-5, with unresolved D. The germline V and J ends were trimmed by 4 bases and 3 bases, with 10 bases remaining between them. Germline loops: CDR1 SGDLS, CDR2 YYNGEE. The CDR3 runs 13 residues. For the CDR3, the DNA is TGTGCCAGCAGCCCCAGAGTGGAAGAGACCCAGTACTTC. Its translation: CASSPRVEETQYF.

The V call is TRBV5-1, the J call TRBJ2-3, with TRBD1 as a possible D gene (6 bases). The CDR3 runs to 15 residues. V lost 0 bases and J 0 bases, leaving 8 bases between the germline ends. Germline V gene data show CDR1 as SGHRS and CDR2 as YFSETQ. The CDR3 region has the DNA TGCGCCAGCAGCTTGGGGACAGCTAGCACAGATACGCAGTATTTT. Its translation: CASSLGTASTDTQYF.

The chain combines TRBV5-1 with TRBJ2-2; D is perhaps TRBD2 (5 bases). Germline assignment: CDR1 SGHRS and CDR2 YFSETQ. The V end lost 4 bases, the J end lost 7 bases, and 11 bases lay between the germline ends. This CDR3 comprises 13 residues. This chain's CDR3 is CASSGIGGGELFF. The DNA for the CDR3 is TGCGCCAGCAGCGGAATAGGAGGCGGGGAGCTGTTTTTT. Supplemented by reference TRBV5-1 and TRBJ2-2, the full variable domain reads KAGVTQTPRYLIKTRGQQVTLSCSPISGHRSVSWYQQTPGQGLQFLFEYFSETQRNKGNFPGRFSGRQFSNSRSEMNVSTLELGDSALYLCASSGIGGGELFFGEGSRLTVL.

The chain recombines TRBV7-2 with TRBJ2-3; D may correspond to TRBD1 or TRBD2 (5 bases each). Trimming shortened V by 1 base and J by 5 bases, and 13 bases separated the two germline ends. The CDR3 extends over 15 amino acids. Germline-derived CDR1 and CDR2 are SGHTA and FQGNSA. The CDR3 loop is CASSLVGTERDTQYF. The CDR3 coding sequence is TGTGCCAGCAGCTTAGTCGGGACGGAGAGAGATACGCAGTATTTT.

This clone was recorded once. The chain joins TRBV30 to TRBJ2-5; TRBD2 agrees at 8 bases. Germline V gene data show CDR1 as GTSNPN and CDR2 as SVGIG (reference sequence). With 3 bases clipped from V and 5 bases from J, the junction kept 8 bases outside the gene matches. The CDR3 covers 14 residues. This CDR3 is CAWSRAGVGETQYF. CDR3 coding DNA: TGTGCCTGGAGCAGAGCGGGGGTTGGTGAGACCCAGTACTTC.

The V and J genes are TRBV7-9 and TRBJ2-5; D not certain. Germline-derived CDR1 and CDR2 are SEHNR and FQNEAQ (reference sequence). The CDR3 spans 11 residues. The V end was cut by 7 bases, the J end by 0 bases, with 3 bases between. The CDR3 sequence is CASTYQETQYF. The DNA for the CDR3 is TGTGCCAGCACCTACCAAGAGACCCAGTACTTC.

This clone was picked up many times. This sequence joins TRBV6-5 and TRBJ2-2, with 7 bases identical to TRBD2. V was clipped by 6 bases and J by 4 bases; unmatched bases: 11. This CDR3 is built from 16 residues. Looked up from germline, CDR1 is MNHEY and CDR2 is SVGAGI. The DNA of the CDR3 is TGTGCCAGCAGCTACGCTCCCATAGCGGGCACCGGGGAGCTGTTTTTT. It encodes CASSYAPIAGTGELFF.

The V gene is TRBV9, the J gene TRBJ1-2; D is uncertain. The germline V and J ends were trimmed by 4 bases and 8 bases, with 15 bases remaining between them. Germline-derived CDR1 and CDR2 are SGDLS and YYNGEE. The CDR3 runs to 13 residues. The CDR3 spells CASSPGEIWGYTF. In nucleotides, the CDR3 is TGTGCCAGCAGCCCCGGAGAGATCTGGGGCTACACCTTC.

The rearrangement links TRBV13 to TRBJ2-5, with 8 bases lining up with TRBD1. V was pared by 5 bases and J by 2 bases, with 7 bases of the junction left unmatched. CDR1 and CDR2 from the germline V gene are PRHDT and FYEKMQ (reference sequence). The CDR3 totals 15 residues. The CDR3 DNA sequence: TGTGCCAGCAGCGGGGAAACAGGGGGACAAGAGACCCAGTACTTC. Encoded protein: CASSGETGGQETQYF.

The V call is TRBV4-1, the J call TRBJ2-3, with D maybe TRBD1 (5 bases). V was cut by 4 bases and J by 2 bases, with 13 bases left in between. The CDR3 has 15 residues. Germline CDR1 is MGHRA and CDR2 is YSYEKL. The CDR3 DNA sequence: TGCGCCAGCAGCCCCCGACAGAAAATCACAGATACGCAGTATTTT. This gives the protein CASSPRQKITDTQYF.

J is TRBJ1-5 and V is TRBV27; 9 bases map to TRBD1. CDR1 is MNHEY and CDR2 is SMNVEV in the germline V gene (reference sequence). V gave up 6 bases and J gave up 2 bases; unmatched junction bases: 14. The CDR3 has 18 residues. The CDR3: CASSLRQGGLAGNQPQHF. Here the CDR3 DNA reads TGTGCCAGCAGCCTAAGACAGGGGGGTCTGGCTGGCAATCAGCCCCAGCATTTT.